The source of this T cell receptor beta chain is a study of blood T cell repertoires in COVID-19. Measured with immunoSEQ multiplex PCR; TCRdb has only the in-frame clones, and not every one. This sample carries about 43,000 clones, 75% to 90% of them seen once, and the ten largest clones take roughly 9.3%. The TCR was taken from a woman older than 75 with active COVID-19. Sequenced: peripheral blood.

CDR3 region: CSVELAGVTDTQYF. The CDR3, as DNA: TGCAGCGTTGAGCTAGCGGGGGTTACAGATACGCAGTATTTT. The J gene is TRBJ2-3, the V gene TRBV29-1; TRBD2 aligns across 10 bases. This CDR3 is 14 amino acids long. Germline lookup yields CDR1 SQVTM and CDR2 ANQGSEA. V dropped 3 bases and J dropped 3; count of bases not matched to a gene: 3.